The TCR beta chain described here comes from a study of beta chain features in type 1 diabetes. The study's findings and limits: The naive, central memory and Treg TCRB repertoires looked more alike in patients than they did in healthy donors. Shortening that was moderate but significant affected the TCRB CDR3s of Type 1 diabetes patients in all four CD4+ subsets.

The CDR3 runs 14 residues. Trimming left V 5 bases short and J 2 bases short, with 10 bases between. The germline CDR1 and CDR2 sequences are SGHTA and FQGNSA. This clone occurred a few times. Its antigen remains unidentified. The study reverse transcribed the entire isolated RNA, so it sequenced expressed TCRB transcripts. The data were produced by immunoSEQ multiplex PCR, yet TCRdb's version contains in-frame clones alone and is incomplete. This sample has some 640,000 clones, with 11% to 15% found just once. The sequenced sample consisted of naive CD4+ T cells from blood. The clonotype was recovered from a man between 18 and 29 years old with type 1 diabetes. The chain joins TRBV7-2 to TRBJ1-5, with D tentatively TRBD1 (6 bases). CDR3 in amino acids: CASSNRQGNQPQHF. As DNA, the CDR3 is TGTGCCAGCAGCAACCGACAGGGCAATCAGCCCCAGCATTTT.